Listed below are T cell receptor beta chains from one sample, sequenced in a study of Graves' ophthalmopathy and Graves' hyperthyroidism. TCRdb ran MiXCR on the multiplex PCR reads and lists one entry per CDR3 protein. Counted here are roughly 500,000 distinct CDR3 sequences, approximately 15% occurring once; the ten biggest clones make up approximately 9.8%. Sequencing was carried out using blood. The receptors originated from a young woman with Graves' ophthalmopathy. The CDR3 runs from the conserved cysteine through the conserved F or W. The D gene is left open where the match is weak. Part of the rows lack a size; the others show once, few, many or a class for expanded clones.

clone_size,v_call,j_call,cdr3_length,d_call,cdr3_nt,cdr3_aa
few,TRBV9,TRBJ2-5,16,TRBD2,TGTGCCAGCAGCACCACTAGCGGGAGGGCGGGGGAGACCCAGTACTTC,CASSTTSGRAGETQYF
many,TRBV9,TRBJ2-2,19,TRBD2,TGTGCCAGCAGCCATACTAGCGGAGGTAATACCGCGAACACCGGGGAGCTGTTTTTT,CASSHTSGGNTANTGELFF
many,TRBV11-1,TRBJ2-5,20,NA,TGTGCCAGCAACCAAGGCAGGGCCCCCCCCGGGATATCGGTATCGGAGGGCCAGTACTTC,CASNQGRAPPGISVSEGQYF
once,TRBV6-2/TRBV6-3,TRBJ1-5,15,NA,TGTGCCAGCAGTACTCATGATCCCTTTGGTCAGCCCCAGCATTTT,CASSTHDPFGQPQHF
few,TRBV12-3/TRBV12-4,TRBJ2-5,13,NA,TGTGCCAGCAACAGGGCAGTGAAGGAGACCCAGTACTTC,CASNRAVKETQYF
NA,TRBV11-2,TRBJ1-1,16,NA,TGTGCCAGCAGCTATCTCCTCGGGGGGGGAGATTCTGAAGCTTTCTTT,CASSYLLGGGDSEAFF
few,TRBV5-1,TRBJ1-5,16,NA,TGCGCCAGCAGCTACGGTTCTGGGGGGCTCGATCAGCCCCAGCATTTT,CASSYGSGGLDQPQHF
many,TRBV12-3/TRBV12-4,TRBJ1-1,16,TRBD1,TGTGCCAGCAGTTTGGGACAGGGGGCATTCTTGACTGAAGCTTTCTTT,CASSLGQGAFLTEAFF
few,TRBV12-3/TRBV12-4,TRBJ2-2,13,NA,TGTGCCGGCAGGGTCCCGGGCACCGGGGAGCTGTTTTTT,CAGRVPGTGELFF
many,TRBV27,TRBJ1-1,15,NA,TGTGCCAGCAGTCCCATGGGGGGGGGGAACACTGAAGCTTTCTTT,CASSPMGGGNTEAFF
NA,TRBV7-9,TRBJ1-5,15,TRBD1,TGTGCCAGCAGCCTCGGGACAGGGGCCAATCAGCCCCAGCATTTT,CASSLGTGANQPQHF
many,TRBV2,TRBJ2-7,11,NA,TGTGCCAGCAGTGTAGGGTTCGAGCAGTACTTC,CASSVGFEQYF
NA,TRBV20-1,TRBJ2-7,15,TRBD2,TGCAGTGCTAGAGACGGGACTAGCGGGAGTTACGAGCAGTACTTC,CSARDGTSGSYEQYF
NA,TRBV13,TRBJ2-7,14,NA,TGTGCCAGCAGCTTAGCTGGGGAGCCCTACGAGCAGTACTTC,CASSLAGEPYEQYF
few,TRBV6-5,TRBJ2-5,15,NA,TGTGCCAGCAGTTACTCGAAGAGGGCCGGAGAGACCCAGTACTTC,CASSYSKRAGETQYF
NA,TRBV20-1,TRBJ1-1,14,NA,TGCAGTGCTAGTGGACCGGGGGATGGGTCTGAAGCTTTCTTT,CSASGPGDGSEAFF
many,TRBV13,TRBJ2-7,13,NA,TGTGCCAGCAGCTTAGGCCGTACGGGCGAGCAGTACTTC,CASSLGRTGEQYF
few,TRBV20-1,TRBJ1-1,12,TRBD1,TGCAGGGGGACAGGGGGCGGCACTGAAGCTTTCTTT,CRGTGGGTEAFF
many,TRBV29-1,TRBJ2-7,13,NA,TGCAGCGCAGAACGGGACATTCCCTACGAGCAGTACTTC,CSAERDIPYEQYF
many,TRBV28,TRBJ2-4,14,TRBD1,TGTGCCAGCAGGGACCAGGGGGACGCAAACATTCAGTACTTC,CASRDQGDANIQYF
many,TRBV7-2,TRBJ1-2,15,NA,TGTGCCAGCAGCCTACAGCGGGGGCTAGGATATGGCTACACCTTC,CASSLQRGLGYGYTF
many,TRBV20-1,TRBJ2-5,13,TRBD1,TGCAGTGCTAGAGATCAGGGGACAGGGGTCCAGTACTTC,CSARDQGTGVQYF
many,TRBV19,TRBJ1-2,12,NA,TGTGCCAGAACCCGGGGCGGCTATGGCTACACCTTC,CARTRGGYGYTF
NA,TRBV6-1,TRBJ1-1,14,NA,TGTGCCAGCAGTGAGCAGACAGCTAACACTGAAGCTTTCTTT,CASSEQTANTEAFF